This TCR beta chain is from a study of chemoradiotherapy in HPV16-positive cancers. Study conclusions and caveats: HPV-responsive T-cell expansion during chemoradiotherapy was linked to improved recurrence-free survival in HPV16-positive patients.

This table comes from immunoSEQ multiplex PCR, and its TCRdb copy is limited to in-frame clones, with some not included. The repertoire holds about 3,400 clones, with under 95% as singletons. Of note for this clone: The antigen is not known.

The CDR3 runs 15 residues. CDR1 is SGHNT, CDR2 YENEEA, per germline. V was clipped by 1 base and J by 7 bases, with 16 bases between them. The specimen comprised blood, sampled from a patient who underwent chemoradiotherapy. This rearrangement joins TRBV11-3 to TRBJ1-1; D perhaps matches TRBD1 (5 bases). This clonotype was obtained from a human donor with HPV-associated anogenital cancer. CDR3 DNA sequence: TGTGCCAGCAGCTTAGTCCAGGGATCAGGTGTTGAAGCTTTCTTT. This sequence encodes CASSLVQGSGVEAFF.